This T cell receptor (beta chain) was captured by sequencing in a study of T cell responses to AZD1222 COVID-19 vaccine. Whole-study results and caveats: Epitopes outside B.1.351 and B.1.1.7 mutated regions reportedly drew nearly half of spike TCRs. The span of vaccine-associated CD4 TCRs extended across spike, with dominance at 160-218 and 743-854. At baseline, seropositivity was found in only six or seven AZD1222 recipients. Most donors were white British, females outnumbered males, and clonal diversity was possibly underestimated.

Data came from immunoSEQ multiplex PCR; TCRdb stores just in-frame clones and leaves some out. The table records about 150,000 clones, approximately 94% of them present only once. Turning to this clone: What it binds is not known.

This sequence was found in an adult in good health. Sample: peripheral blood, taken on day 0 of AZD1222 vaccination.

CDR3 region: CASSRQGYEQYF. The CDR3 region has the DNA TGTGCCAGCAGCCGACAGGGCTACGAGCAGTACTTC. This chain links TRBV6-5 with TRBJ2-7, with 7 bases matching TRBD1. This CDR3 has 12 amino acids. From germline, CDR1 is MNHEY and CDR2 SVGAGI. The V segment lost 6 bases and the J segment 3 bases; nucleotides outside the gene matches: 2.